Shown below are 24 T cell receptor beta chains from a single sample sequenced in a study of blood T cell repertoires in COVID-19. Here immunoSEQ multiplex PCR was the method, and the copy in TCRdb shows in-frame clones only, minus some. The data contain about 53,000 clones, almost 85% of them singletons. Specimen: peripheral blood. The source is a human donor in a cohort sampled during active COVID-19.

This clone has just a few counts. J is TRBJ1-2 and V is TRBV29-1; TRBD1 might be the D (5 bases). Trimming stripped 0 bases from V and 8 bases from J, with 13 bases between. Germline assignment: CDR1 SQVTM and CDR2 ANQGSEA. This CDR3 is built from 13 residues. CDR3 region: CSVEERRVGGYTF. The CDR3 DNA reads TGCAGCGTTGAAGAACGCAGGGTAGGCGGCTACACCTTC.

The chain recombines TRBV13 with TRBJ2-5; D perhaps matches TRBD2 (7 bases). This CDR3 comprises 17 residues. Germline CDR1 and CDR2: PRHDT and FYEKMQ (reference sequence). Between the trimmed V and J ends, which lost 5 bases and 5 bases, there was a span of 24 bases. CDR3 nucleotides: TGTGCCAGCAGCCTCACGGCTATTGGGGGGGCAGCTGAGACCCAGTACTTC. Amino acids: CASSLTAIGGAAETQYF. The full variable domain, rest sourced from reference TRBV13 and TRBJ2-5, is AAGVIQSPRHLIKEKRETATLKCYPIPRHDTVYWYQQGPGQDPQFLISFYEKMQSDKGSIPDRFSAQQFSDYHSELNMSSLELGDSALYFCASSLTAIGGAAETQYFGPGTRLLVL.

V and J are TRBV18 and TRBJ2-3; D remains unclear. The CDR3 has 13 residues. V lost 0 bases, J lost 5 bases, and 6 bases lay in between. CDR1 is KGHSH and CDR2 is LQKENI in the germline V gene. The CDR3 spells CASSPPAEDTQYF. The CDR3 bases are TGTGCCAGCTCACCACCCGCGGAAGATACGCAGTATTTT. Combining the CDR3 with reference TRBV18 and TRBJ2-3 gives the whole variable domain NAGVMQNPRHLVRRRGQEARLRCSPMKGHSHVYWYRQLPEEGLKFMVYLQKENIIDESGMPKERFSAEFPKEGPSILRIQQVVRGDSAAYFCASSPPAEDTQYFGPGTRLTVL.

This clone was observed once. V and J are TRBV28 and TRBJ2-1, with D uncertain. The CDR3 spans 11 residues. From germline, CDR1 is MDHEN and CDR2 SYDVKM. Deletions cut 7 bases from V and 8 bases from J, with 9 bases between. The CDR3 DNA sequence: TGTGCCAGCACGTCGGGTGATGAGCAGTTCTTC. As protein: CASTSGDEQFF.

The chain uses TRBV30 and TRBJ2-7; unclear D gene. Germline CDR1 and CDR2: GTSNPN and SVGIG (reference sequence). V was pared by 8 bases and J by 6 bases, with 17 bases between. The CDR3 loop spans 12 amino acids. DNA of the CDR3: TGTGCCGGCACCGTGGCAAGTTCCGAGCAGTACTTC. Translation: CAGTVASSEQYF.

The chain is built from TRBV7-2 and TRBJ2-3; a possible D gene is TRBD2 (7 bases). CDR3 length: 16 residues. Trimming pared 5 bases from V and 4 bases from J, leaving 19 bases between. Germline lookup yields CDR1 SGHTA and CDR2 FQGNSA. In DNA, the CDR3 is TGTGCCAGCAGCCGCGCGGGGGCGGGTTTGGCAGATACGCAGTATTTT. This sequence encodes CASSRAGAGLADTQYF.

This chain links TRBV11-2 with TRBJ2-5, with TRBD2 matching 9 bases. CDR1 and CDR2 from the germline V gene are SGHAT and FQNNGV. The V gene end was trimmed by 8 bases and the J gene end by 5 bases; junction bases not matched to a gene: 12. This CDR3 has 15 amino acids. DNA of the CDR3: TGTGCCAGCGCTTGGGGCGGGGGGGCCTTGGAGACCCAGTACTTC. Its protein is CASAWGGGALETQYF. The full variable domain, in which reference TRBV11-2 and TRBJ2-5 provide the parts outside the CDR3, is EAGVAQSPRYKIIEKRQSVAFWCNPISGHATLYWYQQILGQGPKLLIQFQNNGVVDDSQLPKDRFSAERLKGVDSTLKIQPAKLEDSAVYLCASAWGGGALETQYFGPGTRLLVL.

The chain joins TRBV15 to TRBJ1-2; D call uncertain. This CDR3 comprises 13 residues. V was clipped by 0 bases and J by 7 bases, with 9 bases between them. Germline V gene lookup returns CDR1 LNHNV and CDR2 YYDKDF (reference sequence). CDR3 in amino acids: CATSRDLAGGYTF. CDR3 nucleotide sequence: TGTGCCACCAGCAGAGATCTGGCTGGTGGCTACACCTTC.

The rearrangement links TRBV5-4 to TRBJ2-7; possible D gene TRBD2, 5 bases. The CDR3 contains 13 residues. The germline V and J ends were trimmed by 2 bases and 3 bases, with 9 bases remaining between them. Germline CDR1 is SGHNT and CDR2 is YYREEE (reference sequence). The CDR3 DNA is TGTGCCAGCAGCTTAGGCGGACTCTACGAGCAGTACTTC. Translation gives CASSLGGLYEQYF.

The chain joins TRBV7-2 to TRBJ2-1; TRBD2 agrees at 14 bases. J lost 2 bases, V lost 4 bases, and 7 bases had no gene match. Germline values: CDR1 SGHTA, CDR2 FQGNSA. The CDR3 contains 18 residues. CDR3 sequence (DNA): TGTGCCAGCAGCTCACGGACTAGCGGGGGGTTTACCTACAATGAGCAGTTCTTC. Its protein product is CASSSRTSGGFTYNEQFF.

CDR3 region: CASSLQENQPQHF. As DNA, the CDR3 is TGTGCCAGCAGTCTACAGGAAAATCAGCCCCAGCATTTT. The chain employs TRBV6-4 and TRBJ1-5; tentatively, D is TRBD1 (5 bases). The germline V gene encodes CDR1 MRHNA and CDR2 SNTAGT. The V gene lost 5 bases and the J gene lost 4 bases, with 9 bases spanning the gap. The CDR3 has 13 residues.

This chain joins TRBV6-1 and TRBJ2-1, with 10 bases identical to TRBD1. There are 14 residues in the CDR3. Germline CDR1 and CDR2: MNHNS and SASEGT. Trimming cost V 1 base and J 6 bases; bases outside gene matches: 0. CDR3: CASSEGTGGNEQFF. CDR3 in DNA: TGTGCCAGCAGTGAAGGGACAGGGGGCAATGAGCAGTTCTTC.

The chain has TRBV13 and TRBJ2-1; TRBD2 aligns across 8 bases. Looked up from germline, CDR1 is PRHDT and CDR2 is FYEKMQ (reference sequence). CDR3 length: 13 residues. The trim removed 8 bases at V and 8 bases at J, leaving 8 bases unmatched. This chain's CDR3 is CASSTSAGYEQFF. The CDR3 DNA sequence: TGTGCCAGCTCGACTAGCGCAGGCTATGAGCAGTTCTTC.

The V gene is TRBV5-1, the J gene TRBJ1-2; perhaps TRBD1 as D (6 bases). CDR1 and CDR2 (germline): SGHRS, YFSETQ. The CDR3 is made up of 13 amino acids. V lost 4 bases, J lost 2 bases, and 9 bases lay in between. This CDR3 reads CASSIDRNYGYTF. The CDR3 nucleotides read TGCGCCAGCAGCATAGACAGGAACTATGGCTACACCTTC.

This clone was recorded a few times. The CDR3 sequence: CASSIGLAEFF. CDR3 in DNA: TGTGCCAGTAGTATAGGACTAGCGGAGTTCTTC. V and J are TRBV19 and TRBJ2-1; 9 positions agree with TRBD2. Germline CDR1 and CDR2: LNHDA and SQIVND (reference sequence). V dropped 1 base and J dropped 14; count of bases not matched to a gene: 0. This CDR3 comprises 11 residues.

This chain joins TRBV5-6 and TRBJ2-7, with 8 bases matching TRBD1. CDR1 and CDR2 (germline): SGHDT, YYEEEE. V shed 1 base and J 3 bases; nucleotides not matched to a gene: 6. This CDR3 has 15 residues. The CDR3 region has the DNA TGTGCCAGCAGCTTGTGGTCAGGGGGCCTCTACGAGCAGTACTTC. This translates into CASSLWSGGLYEQYF. Using reference TRBV5-6 and TRBJ2-7 for the parts outside the CDR3, the full variable domain is DAGVTQSPTHLIKTRGQQVTLRCSPKSGHDTVSWYQQALGQGPQFIFQYYEEEERQRGNFPDRFSGHQFPNYSSELNVNALLLGDSALYLCASSLWSGGLYEQYFGPGTRLTVT.

The genes are TRBV2 and TRBJ1-2; the match to TRBD1 covers 7 bases. The CDR3 extends over 14 amino acids. With 5 bases clipped from V and 2 bases from J, the junction kept 5 bases outside the gene matches. CDR1 SNHLY and CDR2 FYNNEI come from the germline V gene. The CDR3 bases are TGTGCCAGCAGTCTTCTACAGGGGAACTATGGCTACACCTTC. Protein sequence: CASSLLQGNYGYTF.

V usage is TRBV7-8 and J usage is TRBJ2-1, with a weak D call TRBD2 (6 bases). The germline V and J ends were trimmed by 3 bases and 8 bases, with 11 bases remaining between them. CDR1 and CDR2 (germline): SGHVS, FQNEAQ. This CDR3 comprises 13 residues. CDR3: CASSFGGVDEQFF. The CDR3 region has the DNA TGTGCCAGCAGCTTCGGCGGGGTCGATGAGCAGTTCTTC.

This clone is a singleton in its sample. The chain joins TRBV19 to TRBJ1-1; weak D call: TRBD1 (5 bases). CDR1 and CDR2 from the germline V gene are LNHDA and SQIVND (reference sequence). The CDR3 sequence is 14 residues long. V lost 5 bases to trimming and J lost 5 bases, with 15 bases between them. CDR3 residues: CASSGMGPRTEAFF. Written as DNA, the CDR3 is TGTGCCAGTAGTGGGATGGGGCCCAGGACTGAAGCTTTCTTT.

The CDR3 coding sequence is TGTGCCAGCAGCCCGGGACAGAACTATGGCTACACCTTC. Residues: CASSPGQNYGYTF. The J gene is TRBJ1-2, the V gene TRBV7-6; TRBD1 matches 7 bases. This CDR3 is 13 amino acids long. With V trimmed by 5 bases and J by 2 bases, 2 bases remained unmatched. Germline V gene sequence: CDR1 SGHVS, CDR2 FNYEAQ.

This clone was counted once. Written as DNA, the CDR3 is TGTGCCAGCAGCCAAGATTCGGGACTTCGGCCCCAGCATTTT. Protein sequence: CASSQDSGLRPQHF. The J gene is TRBJ1-5, the V gene TRBV3-1 (or the pseudogene TRBV3-2), with a tentative D call TRBD1 (5 bases). This CDR3 is 14 amino acids long. With 0 bases removed from V and 9 bases from J, the gap between germline ends came to 12 bases. Germline V CDR1 and CDR2: LGHDT, YNNKEL (reference sequence).

The V and J genes are TRBV5-1 and TRBJ1-5, with 10 bases fitting TRBD1. The V and J ends lost 3 bases and 10 bases, in that order; junction bases with no gene match: 7. CDR1 SGHRS and CDR2 YFSETQ come from the germline V gene. This CDR3 spans 14 amino acids. CDR3 in amino acids: CASSYGQGGGPQHF. The DNA for the CDR3 is TGCGCCAGCAGCTACGGACAGGGGGGGGGACCCCAGCATTTT.

The sample holds many counts of this clone. This chain uses TRBV11-2 with TRBJ2-5, with 11 nucleotides matching TRBD2. Germline trimming cut 4 bases from V and 4 bases from J; bases unmatched to any gene: 14. Looked up from germline, CDR1 is SGHAT and CDR2 is FQNNGV. This CDR3 is built from 18 residues. The CDR3 DNA is TGTGCCAGCAGCTCCCGGTTTGTAACTAGCGGGGGTGGAGAGACCCAGTACTTC. Protein sequence: CASSSRFVTSGGGETQYF.

V and J are TRBV30 and TRBJ2-7; 7 bases align to TRBD1. The CDR3 is 15 residues long. Trimming took 4 bases from V and 6 from J; bases not matched to a gene: 15. Per germline, CDR1 GTSNPN and CDR2 SVGIG (reference sequence). The CDR3 DNA follows: TGTGCCTGGACTCGACCGGGGACAGTGGTCGGCGAGCAGTACTTC. Protein: CAWTRPGTVVGEQYF.